A selection of T cell receptor beta chains follows, all from one sample in a study of OX40 agonist ivuxolimab in advanced cancers. Assay used: immunoSEQ multiplex PCR; TCRdb lists only in-frame clones, some missing. This table has 45,000 to 55,000 clones, approximately 94% appearing once. The starting material was CD4+ or CD8+ T cells sorted from blood, obtained in a trial of the OX40 agonist ivuxolimab. These receptor sequences come from an adult with an advanced solid tumor such as melanoma, head and neck, liver or kidney cancer. Both conserved end residues are part of each CDR3. The D gene is left open where the match is weak. Rows may omit the clone size; those that give it use once, few, many or a size class.

>TRBJ2-3|TRBD2|.|TRBV11-3
CASAKNSGRQGKDTQYF
TGTGCCAGCGCAAAAAATTCCGGGAGGCAGGGCAAAGATACGCAGTATTTT
>TRBJ1-5|.|.|TRBV6-6
CASSILYSNQPQHF
TGTGCCAGCTCCATCCTGTATAGCAATCAGCCCCAGCATTTT
>TRBJ2-7|.|.|TRBV5-4
CASSLDQSYEQYF
TGTGCCAGCAGCTTGGACCAGTCCTACGAGCAGTACTTC
>TRBJ1-5|.|.|TRBV6-1
CASGKGQPQHF
TGTGCCAGCGGTAAGGGTCAGCCCCAGCATTTT
>TRBJ2-7|.|.|TRBV6-6
CASSKGGNEQYF
TGTGCCAGCTCAAAGGGGGGCAACGAGCAGTACTTC
>TRBJ2-7|TRBD1|.|TRBV7-2
CASSLGTGDGYEQYF
TGTGCCAGCAGCTTAGGGACAGGGGATGGGTACGAGCAGTACTTC
>TRBJ2-3|.|.|TRBV19
CASSQGFGATDTQYF
TGTGCCAGTAGCCAGGGATTCGGGGCCACAGATACGCAGTATTTT
>TRBJ2-3|.|.|TRBV4-1
CASSQRASAGDTQYF
TGCGCCAGCAGCCAAAGGGCCTCAGCTGGGGATACGCAGTATTTT
>TRBJ1-2|.|.|TRBV9
CASSEALGELNYGYTF
TGTGCCAGCAGCGAGGCCCTCGGGGAGCTGAACTATGGCTACACCTTC
>TRBJ1-1|.|.|TRBV5-4
CASSLGVTEAFF
TGTGCCAGCAGCTTGGGTGTCACTGAAGCTTTCTTT
>TRBJ2-2|.|.|TRBV9
CASSVRGTGELFF
TGTGCCAGCAGCGTAAGGGGTACCGGGGAGCTGTTTTTT
>TRBJ2-5|.|.|TRBV7-9
CASSSIRAPRGTQYF
TGTGCCAGCAGCTCGATCCGGGCTCCTCGGGGGACCCAGTACTTC
>TRBJ2-7|.|.|TRBV19
CASSLGASYEQYF
TGTGCCAGTAGCCTCGGGGCCTCCTACGAGCAGTACTTC
>TRBJ2-7|.|.|TRBV7-8
CASSLLSTYEQYF
TGTGCCAGCAGCTTACTATCTACCTACGAGCAGTACTTC
>TRBJ2-5|.|.|TRBV11-2
CASSLDYRGWDSQYF
TGTGCCAGCAGCTTAGATTACCGGGGATGGGACTCCCAGTACTTC
>TRBJ1-6|TRBD1|.|TRBV28
CASSLATTGRSPLHF
TGTGCCAGCAGTCTCGCGACGACAGGGCGCTCACCCCTCCACTTT
>TRBJ2-7|.|.|TRBV5-6
CASSGTLFGEQYF
TGTGCCAGCAGCGGGACCCTATTCGGCGAGCAGTACTTC
>TRBJ2-7|.|.|TRBV9
CASSPLGTYEQYF
TGTGCCAGCAGCCCCCTTGGAACCTACGAGCAGTACTTC
>TRBJ2-7|TRBD1|.|TRBV27
CASSYQGAYEQYF
TGTGCCAGCAGTTATCAGGGGGCCTACGAGCAGTACTTC
>TRBJ2-1|.|.|TRBV9
CASSVAGVTYNEQFF
TGTGCCAGCAGCGTAGCAGGGGTCACCTACAATGAGCAGTTCTTC
>TRBJ1-1|TRBD1|.|TRBV28
CASSLVDRGPNTEAFF
TGTGCCAGCAGTTTAGTGGACAGGGGGCCGAACACTGAAGCTTTCTTT
>TRBJ2-3|.|.|TRBV19
CAWEGEGTDTQYF
TGTGCCTGGGAGGGGGAGGGCACAGATACGCAGTATTTT
>TRBJ1-1|.|.|TRBV2
CASSEATQGLTEAFF
TGTGCCAGCAGTGAAGCAACACAGGGCTTAACTGAAGCTTTCTTT
>TRBJ2-7|TRBD2|.|TRBV27
CASRALRGDSYEQYF
TGTGCCAGCAGGGCGCTCCGGGGGGACTCCTACGAGCAGTACTTC
>TRBJ1-4|.|.|TRBV6-8
CASRQAGTSNEKLFF
TGTGCCAGCAGGCAAGCCGGGACCTCCAATGAAAAACTGTTTTTT
>TRBJ2-6|.|.|TRBV6-1
CAVLTGRSGANVLTF
TGTGCCGTACTGACAGGGAGGTCTGGGGCCAACGTCCTGACTTTC
>TRBJ2-3|.|.|TRBV19
CASSIGASDTDTQYF
TGTGCCAGTAGTATAGGGGCTAGCGATACAGATACGCAGTATTTT
>TRBJ2-5|TRBD2|.|TRBV5-8
CASSLYPGGQETQYF
TGTGCCAGCAGCTTGTATCCGGGGGGCCAAGAGACCCAGTACTTC
>TRBJ1-4|.|.|TRBV29-1
CSVDDSLSEKLFF
TGCAGCGTTGATGACAGCTTGAGTGAAAAACTGTTTTTT
>TRBJ2-2|TRBD2|.|TRBV6-6
CASSGGVMTGELFF
TGTGCCAGCAGCGGGGGGGTAATGACCGGGGAGCTGTTTTTT
>TRBJ2-1|TRBD2|.|TRBV5-6
CASSPGLALFNEQFF
TGTGCCAGCAGCCCGGGACTAGCGCTCTTCAATGAGCAGTTCTTC
>TRBJ2-1|.|.|TRBV4-3
CASSQDGGRNNEQFF
TGCGCCAGCAGCCAAGATGGAGGGAGAAACAATGAGCAGTTCTTC
>TRBJ1-4|TRBD1|.|TRBV5-1
CASSLRGQGDEKLFF
TGCGCCAGCAGCTTAAGGGGACAGGGGGATGAAAAACTGTTTTTT
>TRBJ2-7|.|.|TRBV6-1
CASSFPDYEQYF
TGTGCCAGCAGTTTCCCTGATTACGAGCAGTACTTC
>TRBJ1-2|.|.|TRBV6-1
CASRLQTGYTF
TGTGCCAGCAGACTACAGACTGGCTACACCTTC
>TRBJ2-1|.|once|TRBV28
CASSRQGRNEQFF
TGTGCCAGCAGCCGCCAAGGGCGGAATGAGCAGTTCTTC
>TRBJ2-4|.|.|TRBV2
CASSELPSESKNIQYF
TGTGCCAGCAGTGAATTACCGAGCGAGAGCAAAAACATTCAGTACTTC
>TRBJ2-5|.|.|TRBV4-1
CASSQNWGGQQETQYF
TGCGCCAGCAGCCAAAACTGGGGGGGCCAGCAAGAGACCCAGTACTTC
>TRBJ2-4|.|.|TRBV7-8
CASSPPGSHKNIQYF
TGTGCCAGCAGTCCCCCCGGGAGCCACAAAAACATTCAGTACTTC
>TRBJ2-7|TRBD1|.|TRBV4-1
CASSQTPGQGTYEQYF
TGCGCCAGCAGCCAGACTCCGGGACAGGGAACCTACGAGCAGTACTTC
>TRBJ2-7|.|.|TRBV28
CASSLYRTDYEQYF
TGTGCCAGCAGTTTATACCGAACGGACTACGAGCAGTACTTC
>TRBJ2-3|.|.|TRBV5-1
CASSLEVRGTDTQYF
TGCGCCAGCAGCTTGGAAGTTCGCGGCACAGATACGCAGTATTTT
>TRBJ2-1|.|.|TRBV27
CASTSGSSYNEQFF
TGTGCCAGCACCTCGGGGAGCTCCTACAATGAGCAGTTCTTC
>TRBJ2-6|.|.|TRBV30
CAWSVFASGANVLTF
TGTGCCTGGAGTGTATTCGCCTCTGGGGCCAACGTCCTGACTTTC
>TRBJ1-2|.|once|TRBV11-2
CASSLTGRGYTF
TGTGCCAGCAGCTTAACAGGCCGCGGCTACACCTTC
>TRBJ2-1|.|.|TRBV2
CASSEGSGKSGLYEQFF
TGTGCCAGCAGTGAAGGGAGTGGTAAATCGGGGTTATATGAGCAGTTCTTC
>TRBJ2-5|.|.|TRBV4-1
CASSQDYLVMSLYF
TGCGCCAGCAGCCAAGATTACCTAGTAATGTCATTGTACTTC
>TRBJ2-1|.|.|TRBV5-6
CASSLPLSSYNEQFF
TGTGCCAGCAGCTTACCCTTGAGCTCCTACAATGAGCAGTTCTTC
>TRBJ2-7|.|.|TRBV11-2
CASSLGGAPYEQYF
TGTGCCAGCAGCTTAGGGGGGGCCCCCTACGAGCAGTACTTC
>TRBJ2-7|.|.|TRBV30
CAWSVLAGAYEQYF
TGTGCCTGGAGTGTTCTGGCGGGCGCCTACGAGCAGTACTTC
>TRBJ2-6|TRBD2|.|TRBV7-2
CAIDGLAGTGANVLTF
TGTGCCATTGATGGACTAGCGGGAACTGGGGCCAACGTCCTGACTTTC
>TRBJ1-1|.|.|TRBV5-1
CASSLWASGDTEAFF
TGCGCCAGCAGCTTATGGGCCTCGGGGGACACTGAAGCTTTCTTT
>TRBJ2-1|.|once|TRBV27
CASSLSSRADNEQFF
TGTGCCAGCAGTTTATCGAGCCGAGCGGACAATGAGCAGTTCTTC
>TRBJ1-1|.|once|TRBV7-2
CASSPPGLPNTEAFF
TGTGCCAGCAGCCCCCCGGGACTTCCCAACACTGAAGCTTTCTTT
>TRBJ1-1|.|once|TRBV7-2
CASSVDLIVSGAFF
TGTGCCAGCAGCGTAGACCTGATCGTATCAGGAGCTTTCTTT
>TRBJ2-7|.|.|TRBV28
CASRGASGPGGEQYF
TGTGCCAGCAGAGGCGCTTCGGGGCCGGGTGGAGAGCAGTACTTC